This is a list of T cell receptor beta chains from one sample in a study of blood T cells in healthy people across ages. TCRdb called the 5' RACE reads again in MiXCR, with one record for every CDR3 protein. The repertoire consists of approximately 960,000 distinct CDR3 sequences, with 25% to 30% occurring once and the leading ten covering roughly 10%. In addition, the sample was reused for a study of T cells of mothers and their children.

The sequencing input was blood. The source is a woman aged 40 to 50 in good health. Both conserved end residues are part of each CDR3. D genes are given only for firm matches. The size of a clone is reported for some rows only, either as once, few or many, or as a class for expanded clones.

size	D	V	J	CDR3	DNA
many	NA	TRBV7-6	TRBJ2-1	CASSLQQGGNEQFF	TGTGCCAGCAGCTTACAACAGGGGGGGAATGAGCAGTTCTTC
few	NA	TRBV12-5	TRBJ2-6	CASGQARRTPSGANVLTF	TGTGCTAGTGGTCAAGCCAGAAGGACCCCCTCTGGGGCCAACGTCCTGACTTTC
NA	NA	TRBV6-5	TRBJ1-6	CASSYEFNSPPHF	TGTGCCAGCAGTTACGAGTTTAATTCACCCCCCCACTTT
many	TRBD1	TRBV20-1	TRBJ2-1	CSAMGQGNEQFF	TGCAGTGCTATGGGACAGGGCAATGAGCAGTTCTTC
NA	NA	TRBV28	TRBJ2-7	CAGSLSGYEQYF	TGTGCCGGCAGTTTATCGGGGTACGAGCAGTACTTC
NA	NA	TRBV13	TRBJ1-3	CASGGPSGNTIYF	TGTGCCAGCGGCGGGCCGTCTGGAAACACCATATATTTT
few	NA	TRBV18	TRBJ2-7	CASSPDYRGAGYEQYF	TGTGCCAGCTCACCTGATTATAGGGGGGCTGGCTACGAGCAGTACTTC
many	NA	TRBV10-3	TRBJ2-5	CAISREGETQYF	TGTGCCATCAGCAGGGAAGGGGAGACCCAGTACTTC
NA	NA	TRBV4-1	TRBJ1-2	CASSQPGQLLNYGYTF	TGCGCCAGCAGCCAACCAGGACAGTTACTCAACTATGGCTACACCTTC
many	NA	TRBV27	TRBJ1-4	CASSFSSHNEKLFF	TGTGCCAGCAGTTTCTCCAGCCATAATGAAAAACTGTTTTTT